This TCR beta chain was found in a study of blood T cell repertoires in COVID-19 (dated by TCRdb to about 2020). Looking at the study overall: The collaborator samples originated in the United States, Italy and Spain and spanned the acute and convalescent phases of COVID-19. The prospective study material was composed of cDNA or gDNA derived from T cells, B-cell-depleted T cells, or PBMCs. Subjects who had been exposed to COVID-19, were actively infected with it, or had recovered from it provided the deeply sampled blood TCRbeta repertoires that made up the dataset. A freely available public database, intended as a resource for researchers studying the immune response to SARS-CoV-2, is where the repertoires were released. Samples came from the ongoing ImmuneRACE study (first 160 participants) plus 1,254 subjects from 6 global collaborators. A de-identified subject ID, COVID-19 status, age in years and sex were almost always included in the sample metadata. Where available, HLA class I and class II types were taken from metadata supplied by the sample provider and were not determined by assay-based typing.

With respect to this clone: What this receptor recognizes is not known. The sample holds no much larger clone one base away, and base qualities are not on file.

Overall results and qualifications from the work: Clinical and demographic metadata were provided uncurated, with the amount varying by source and participant.

The germline V gene gives CDR1 as MNHEY and CDR2 as SVGAGI. The cysteine opens and the phenylalanine closes a CDR3 of 15 amino acids. Left in the record is the CDR3 DNA by itself, 45 bases read in frame from the first base. After removal of 10 bases from V and 1 base from J, the junction retains 9 bases not matched to a gene. Each collaborating institution followed its own protocols to collect whole blood in K2EDTA tubes. For TCRbeta analysis, collaborators shipped samples as frozen whole blood, isolated PBMCs, or DNA extracted from either of those sample types. TCRbeta CDR3 regions were amplified from genomic DNA using the immunoSEQ Assay, a bias-controlled multiplex PCR. The authors processed their data as follows. Within the assay, amplification of reference gene primers was used to estimate how many nucleated cells each sample contained. To quantify the absolute abundance of each unique TCRbeta CDR3 rearrangement, sequence reads were collapsed and filtered. For each sample, productive Simpson clonality was calculated as the square root of Simpson's diversity index across productive rearrangements. TCRdb mirrors the immuneACCESS table, restricted to in-frame sequences. Some clones are absent from its copies; in checked studies, under half trace to an unresolved V gene, and the reason for the others is unknown. The V and J calls and clone size are taken from that table; D and trimming were inferred from the DNA. For this sample there are 100,000 to 150,000 clones; 87% appear just once. Almost 30% of the sample goes to the ten largest clones.

The clonotype originates from a woman aged 70-85 years with acute or convalescent COVID-19. The sequenced material came from peripheral blood. The chain is assembled from TRBV6-5 and TRBJ2-2, with TRBD2 identical over 7 junction bases. The CDR3 has the sequence CAIGGLAGNTGELFF. The nucleotide sequence is given as TGTGCCATCGGGGGATTAGCGGGGAACACCGGGGAGCTGTTTTTT.